These T cell receptor beta chains were read from a single sample in a study of T cell responses to AZD1222 COVID-19 vaccine. Data came from immunoSEQ multiplex PCR; TCRdb stores just in-frame clones and leaves some out. The sample lists 180,000 or so clones, approximately 90% seen once, with roughly 27% in the top ten. Specimen: peripheral blood, collected 28 days after the second AZD1222 dose. The receptors here all came from an adult who received the AZD1222 COVID-19 vaccine. The CDR3 runs from the conserved cysteine through the conserved F or W. The order of the fields is clone size, V gene, D gene, J gene, CDR3 DNA, CDR3 protein. The D gene is left open where the match is weak. Only some rows state a clone size, as once, few, many or a class for expanded clones.

-	TRBV11-2	-	TRBJ2-7	TGTGCCAGCAGCTTAGGTTTCAGCTCCTACGAGCAGTACTTC	CASSLGFSSYEQYF
-	TRBV18	-	TRBJ2-7	TGTGCCAGCTCAGCCTCGGCAGGGGCTGGCTACGAGCAGTACTTC	CASSASAGAGYEQYF
-	TRBV7-3	-	TRBJ2-7	TGTGCCAGCAGCTTATCTCCGGACATTTCCTACGAGCAGTACTTC	CASSLSPDISYEQYF
few	TRBV15	TRBD1	TRBJ1-3	TGTGCCACCAGCAGAGTGGGACAGGGCGATCGATACCGGAACACCATATATTTT	CATSRVGQGDRYRNTIYF
-	TRBV5-6	TRBD1	TRBJ1-2	TGTGCCAGCAGCGTCTACAGGGGACTGGGGGGCTACACCTTC	CASSVYRGLGGYTF
-	TRBV12-3/TRBV12-4	-	TRBJ2-4	TGTGCCAGCGGGGTAGCCAAAAACATTCAGTACTTC	CASGVAKNIQYF
-	TRBV27	-	TRBJ2-7	TGTGCCAGCAGTTTATCGAAACAGGGAGGGACCGAGCAGTACTTC	CASSLSKQGGTEQYF
-	TRBV4-3	TRBD1	TRBJ2-6	TGCGCCAGCAGCCAAGATCCAAGGGGGCGAGGCGCTGGGGCCAACGTCCTGACTTTC	CASSQDPRGRGAGANVLTF
-	TRBV29-1	-	TRBJ2-7	TGCAGCGTTGACAGTGACTCCTACGAGCAGTACTTC	CSVDSDSYEQYF
once	TRBV6-1	TRBD2	TRBJ2-7	TGTGCCAGCAGTGAAGCTTCTGCGGGAGTTCCCTACGAGCAGTACTTC	CASSEASAGVPYEQYF
-	TRBV7-9	-	TRBJ2-7	TGTGCCAGCATCAACAGGGTCCCCCCCTACGGCCTCTCCTACGAGCAGTACTTC	CASINRVPPYGLSYEQYF
once	TRBV18	TRBD1	TRBJ2-7	TGTGCCAGCTCACCACGCGACAGGGGGCTTGAGCAGTACTTC	CASSPRDRGLEQYF
-	TRBV6-5	-	TRBJ1-1	TGTGCCAGCAACGGGGTGGTGAACACTGAAGCTTTCTTT	CASNGVVNTEAFF
-	TRBV7-2	-	TRBJ1-5	TGTGCCAGCAGCTTAGGCGGAAAGCCCTCTTGGGCCCAGCATTTT	CASSLGGKPSWAQHF
-	TRBV28	TRBD1	TRBJ2-7	TGTGCCAGCAGTTCACAGGGGTTCTCCTACGAGCAGTACTTC	CASSSQGFSYEQYF
-	TRBV28	TRBD1	TRBJ1-5	TGTGCCAGCAAGCTCGACAGGGCGCGGAATCAGCCCCAGCATTTT	CASKLDRARNQPQHF
-	TRBV19	-	TRBJ2-3	TGTGCCAGTAAGGCGGAGGAGTCCTTCACAGATACGCAGTATTTT	CASKAEESFTDTQYF
-	TRBV5-1	-	TRBJ2-7	TGCGCCAGCAGCTTGTTTGGGACACCCTCCTACGAGCAGTACTTC	CASSLFGTPSYEQYF
-	TRBV7-2	TRBD2	TRBJ2-5	TGTGCCAGCACCAAACGACTAGCGGGAGGGGTCTCGAGTGGGACCCAGTACTTC	CASTKRLAGGVSSGTQYF
-	TRBV21-1	-	TRBJ2-3	TGTGCCAGCAGCAAAGTGGGGGGACAGGGAACAGATACGCAGTATTTT	CASSKVGGQGTDTQYF
-	TRBV5-4	TRBD1	TRBJ1-3	TGTGCCAGCAGCTTGGGGGACAGGGGGCGCCGGGGAAACACCATATATTTT	CASSLGDRGRRGNTIYF
-	TRBV28	-	TRBJ1-2	TGTGCCAGCAGTCTACGGGACCTTGGCTACACCTTC	CASSLRDLGYTF
-	TRBV6-1	-	TRBJ2-1	TGTGCCAGCAGTGACAGCTACAATGAGCAGTTCTTC	CASSDSYNEQFF
-	TRBV6-5	-	TRBJ2-7	TGTGCCACCAGTAGAGCCGGGACCCCCTCCTACGAGCAGTACTTC	CATSRAGTPSYEQYF
-	TRBV5-4	-	TRBJ2-3	TGTGCCAGCACCATCCCAGGAGATACGCAGTATTTT	CASTIPGDTQYF
-	TRBV12-3/TRBV12-4	-	TRBJ2-1	TGTGCCAGCAGCCGAGGGGGGTCCAATGAGCAGTTCTTC	CASSRGGSNEQFF
-	TRBV19	-	TRBJ1-2	TGTGCCAGTAGTATCAACAGTCAGAACTATGGCTACACCTTC	CASSINSQNYGYTF
once	TRBV7-6	TRBD1	TRBJ2-7	TGTGCCAGCAGCTCCCGTGCGGCAGGGGGCCGGGAGCAGTACTTC	CASSSRAAGGREQYF
-	TRBV27	-	TRBJ2-3	TGTGCCAGCAGTTTATCCGGGGCCGGTCCCACAGATACGCAGTATTTT	CASSLSGAGPTDTQYF
few	TRBV7-3	TRBD2	TRBJ2-5	TGTGCCAGCAGCTCGGGACTAGCGGGACAGGAGACCCAGTACTTC	CASSSGLAGQETQYF
-	TRBV2	TRBD2	TRBJ2-5	TGTGCCAGCAGTGTGGAGACGGGAGGAACCCAGTACTTC	CASSVETGGTQYF
-	TRBV7-2	TRBD1	TRBJ2-3	TGTGCCAGCAGCTTAGGGGGACAGCAACCTCCGTATACGCAGTATTTT	CASSLGGQQPPYTQYF
-	TRBV6-2/TRBV6-3	TRBD2	TRBJ2-1	TGTGCCAGCAGTTACCTTCCCGGGACTAGCGGGTATTACAATGAGCAGTTCTTC	CASSYLPGTSGYYNEQFF
-	TRBV9	TRBD1	TRBJ1-2	TGTGCCAGCAGCGCGGACAGGGGTTGGTATGGCTACACCTTC	CASSADRGWYGYTF
-	TRBV11-2	-	TRBJ2-5	TGTGCCAGCAGCTTACAACCGCAAGAGACCCAGTACTTC	CASSLQPQETQYF
-	TRBV24-1	-	TRBJ2-4	TGTGCCACCAGTGATTATGGGAGTCTTATTCAGTACTTC	CATSDYGSLIQYF
-	TRBV30	-	TRBJ2-7	TGTGCCTGGATGCAGCGGGCCTTAGGGGGAACCTACGAGCAGTACTTC	CAWMQRALGGTYEQYF
once	TRBV27	TRBD1	TRBJ2-7	TGTGCCAGCAGTACGCTGGGGACAGCCCCCTACGAGCAGTACTTC	CASSTLGTAPYEQYF
-	TRBV14	TRBD2	TRBJ2-3	TGTGCCAGCAGCCAAGAACGGCTAGCGGGAGCAGATACGCAGTATTTT	CASSQERLAGADTQYF
-	TRBV7-3	TRBD1	TRBJ2-2	TGTGCCAGCAGGTCTACAGGGGGCAGCACCGGGGAGCTGTTTTTT	CASRSTGGSTGELFF